This T cell receptor beta chain was documented in a study of blood T cell repertoires in COVID-19. In the authors' workflow: Reference gene primer amplification in the assay estimated nucleated cell counts. TCRdb keeps only in-frame clones here, not all; method: immunoSEQ multiplex PCR. V and J calls and clone size come straight from that table; D and trimming were deduced from the DNA. The data show 250,000 to 300,000 clones, roughly 91% seen once. This study enrolled people aged roughly 18 to 90 from approximately 24 US geographic areas. Participants were placed into cohorts based on the clinical history they reported. From germline, CDR1 is MNHEY and CDR2 SVGAGI. The J segment lost 7 bases and the V segment lost 6 bases, leaving 7 bases of the junction unmatched. There are 14 residues in the CDR3.

The chain couples TRBV6-5 to TRBJ1-2; 11 bases are a match to TRBD1. Sample: PBMCs or T cells enriched from blood (not recorded which). This sequence was found in a middle-aged woman with acute COVID-19. Here the CDR3 reads CASRPDRGRGGYTF. The CDR3 DNA sequence: TGTGCCAGCAGACCGGACAGGGGGCGGGGTGGCTACACCTTC.